This is a list of T cell receptor beta chains from one sample in a study of T-cell memory formation after mild COVID-19. MiXCR, applied by TCRdb to the 5' RACE reads, yields one record per CDR3 protein. The data show almost 550,000 distinct CDR3 sequences, with about 20% seen just once and roughly an eighth held by the top ten. Input material: PBMCs or a T cell subset sorted from them (not recorded which). Receptors were obtained from an adult woman who had mild COVID-19 (a few samples of this study predate the infection). Cell type and time point are not known. CDR3s include the opening cysteine and the closing phenylalanine or tryptophan. Fields, in order: V gene, D gene, J gene, clone size, CDR3 protein, CDR3 DNA. The D gene is left open where the match is weak. Clone size is not always given. Where it is, it says once, few, many or a class for expanded clones.

v_gene: TRBV4-3; d_gene: .; j_gene: TRBJ2-7; abundance: few; CDR3aa: CASSQDLTGPQTYEQYF; CDR3nt: TGCGCCAGCAGCCAAGATTTGACGGGCCCCCAAACCTACGAGCAGTACTTC
v_gene: TRBV29-1; d_gene: TRBD2; j_gene: TRBJ2-1; abundance: .; CDR3aa: CSVAGTMTWGEQFF; CDR3nt: TGCAGCGTTGCCGGGACTATGACATGGGGTGAGCAGTTCTTC
v_gene: TRBV5-1; d_gene: TRBD1; j_gene: TRBJ1-1; abundance: .; CDR3aa: CASSLGTGAYTEAFF; CDR3nt: TGCGCCAGCAGCTTGGGAACAGGGGCCTACACTGAAGCTTTCTTT
v_gene: TRBV7-9; d_gene: TRBD2; j_gene: TRBJ2-1; abundance: .; CDR3aa: CASSYGGAYARNEQFF; CDR3nt: TGTGCCAGCAGCTACGGGGGGGCCTACGCGAGGAATGAGCAGTTCTTC
v_gene: TRBV29-1; d_gene: TRBD1; j_gene: TRBJ1-1; abundance: few; CDR3aa: CSVTDRGLTEAFF; CDR3nt: TGCAGCGTGACAGACAGGGGGCTCACTGAAGCTTTCTTT
v_gene: TRBV12-3/TRBV12-4; d_gene: TRBD1; j_gene: TRBJ2-3; abundance: many; CDR3aa: CASRPGTGIGDTQYF; CDR3nt: TGTGCCAGCAGGCCGGGGACAGGGATCGGAGATACGCAGTATTTT
v_gene: TRBV20-1; d_gene: .; j_gene: TRBJ2-3; abundance: .; CDR3aa: CSARDFTPTDTQYF; CDR3nt: TGCAGTGCTAGAGATTTTACGCCCACAGATACGCAGTATTTT
v_gene: TRBV5-1; d_gene: TRBD1; j_gene: TRBJ1-2; abundance: .; CDR3aa: CASSVGQGTAGYTF; CDR3nt: TGCGCCAGCAGCGTTGGACAGGGAACAGCTGGCTACACCTTC
v_gene: TRBV27; d_gene: TRBD2; j_gene: TRBJ2-5; abundance: .; CDR3aa: CASSFSSGGARETQYF; CDR3nt: TGTGCCAGCAGTTTCTCGAGCGGGGGGGCCCGAGAGACCCAGTACTTC
v_gene: TRBV4-1; d_gene: .; j_gene: TRBJ2-4; abundance: .; CDR3aa: CASSLVIRDLAKNIQYF; CDR3nt: TGCGCCAGCAGCCTCGTCATCCGGGACTTAGCCAAAAACATTCAGTACTTC
v_gene: TRBV6-2/TRBV6-3; d_gene: TRBD1; j_gene: TRBJ1-1; abundance: few; CDR3aa: CASRATGQGMTEAFF; CDR3nt: TGTGCCAGCAGAGCTACGGGACAGGGCATGACTGAAGCTTTCTTT
v_gene: TRBV11-1; d_gene: TRBD1; j_gene: TRBJ2-1; abundance: .; CDR3aa: CASSLPGAGGARAYNEQFF; CDR3nt: TGTGCCAGCAGCTTACCCGGGGCAGGGGGCGCGAGGGCCTACAATGAGCAGTTCTTC
v_gene: TRBV29-1; d_gene: .; j_gene: TRBJ2-4; abundance: many; CDR3aa: CSATGPGQNIQYF; CDR3nt: TGCAGCGCAACTGGACCCGGGCAAAACATTCAGTACTTC
v_gene: TRBV6-2/TRBV6-3; d_gene: .; j_gene: TRBJ1-3; abundance: many; CDR3aa: CASSPSGNTIYF; CDR3nt: TGTGCCAGCAGCCCCTCTGGAAACACCATATATTTT
v_gene: TRBV27; d_gene: .; j_gene: TRBJ1-1; abundance: .; CDR3aa: CASSSGVQSEAFF; CDR3nt: TGTGCCAGCAGTTCAGGTGTGCAGTCTGAAGCTTTCTTT
v_gene: TRBV20-1; d_gene: TRBD2; j_gene: TRBJ2-3; abundance: few; CDR3aa: CSASPLAGVTDTQYF; CDR3nt: TGCAGTGCTAGCCCCCTAGCGGGAGTGACAGATACGCAGTATTTT
v_gene: TRBV3-1; d_gene: TRBD1; j_gene: TRBJ1-5; abundance: few; CDR3aa: CASSQDLVLTGHQPQHF; CDR3nt: TGTGCCAGCAGCCAAGATTTGGTATTGACAGGGCATCAGCCCCAGCATTTT
v_gene: TRBV29-1; d_gene: .; j_gene: TRBJ2-1; abundance: few; CDR3aa: CSVFEYNEQFF; CDR3nt: TGCAGCGTTTTCGAGTACAATGAGCAGTTCTTC
v_gene: TRBV30; d_gene: .; j_gene: TRBJ2-5; abundance: .; CDR3aa: CAWSGPVRILQETQYF; CDR3nt: TGTGCCTGGAGTGGCCCGGTAAGGATCCTGCAAGAGACCCAGTACTTC
v_gene: TRBV2; d_gene: .; j_gene: TRBJ2-7; abundance: .; CDR3aa: CASSEEGLHEQYF; CDR3nt: TGTGCCAGCAGTGAGGAGGGATTACACGAGCAGTACTTC
v_gene: TRBV24-1; d_gene: TRBD2; j_gene: TRBJ2-7; abundance: .; CDR3aa: CATSDAGTNTYEQYF; CDR3nt: TGTGCCACCAGTGATGCCGGGACTAACACCTACGAGCAGTACTTC
v_gene: TRBV7-9; d_gene: TRBD1; j_gene: TRBJ1-6; abundance: .; CDR3aa: CASSFLRQGDSPLHF; CDR3nt: TGTGCCAGCAGCTTCCTGCGACAGGGTGATTCACCCCTCCACTTT
v_gene: TRBV7-9; d_gene: TRBD1; j_gene: TRBJ2-1; abundance: few; CDR3aa: CASSLGTGVSNEQFF; CDR3nt: TGTGCCAGCAGCCTAGGGACAGGGGTCTCCAATGAGCAGTTCTTC
v_gene: TRBV24-1; d_gene: .; j_gene: TRBJ2-6; abundance: few; CDR3aa: CATVTPRRSSGANVLTF; CDR3nt: TGTGCCACCGTCACCCCCCGACGGAGCTCTGGGGCCAACGTCCTGACTTTC
v_gene: TRBV9; d_gene: .; j_gene: TRBJ2-5; abundance: .; CDR3aa: CASSALGNGWETQYF; CDR3nt: TGTGCCAGCAGCGCCCTGGGGAACGGGTGGGAGACCCAGTACTTC
v_gene: TRBV6-5; d_gene: .; j_gene: TRBJ2-1; abundance: .; CDR3aa: CASSSRRTENNEQFF; CDR3nt: TGTGCCAGCAGTTCGCGCCGGACAGAAAACAATGAGCAGTTCTTC
v_gene: TRBV27; d_gene: TRBD1; j_gene: TRBJ2-1; abundance: few; CDR3aa: CAIKQGYEQFF; CDR3nt: TGTGCCATCAAACAGGGGTATGAGCAGTTCTTC
v_gene: TRBV6-5; d_gene: .; j_gene: TRBJ1-2; abundance: .; CDR3aa: CASSYGQDNYGYTF; CDR3nt: TGTGCCAGCAGTTACGGGCAGGATAACTATGGCTACACCTTC
v_gene: TRBV7-9; d_gene: .; j_gene: TRBJ2-2; abundance: .; CDR3aa: CASSSGRYRNTGELFF; CDR3nt: TGTGCCAGCTCCTCAGGCCGTTACAGGAACACCGGGGAGCTGTTTTTT
v_gene: TRBV19; d_gene: TRBD2; j_gene: TRBJ2-7; abundance: .; CDR3aa: CASSPQQTSGSSYEQYF; CDR3nt: TGTGCCAGTAGTCCCCAGCAAACTAGCGGGAGTTCCTACGAGCAGTACTTC
v_gene: TRBV4-1; d_gene: TRBD2; j_gene: TRBJ2-5; abundance: .; CDR3aa: CASSQPVRGVQETQYF; CDR3nt: TGCGCCAGCAGCCAACCGGTGCGGGGGGTACAAGAGACCCAGTACTTC
v_gene: TRBV5-1; d_gene: .; j_gene: TRBJ2-7; abundance: many; CDR3aa: CASSLESLGGYEQYF; CDR3nt: TGCGCCAGCAGCTTGGAAAGTTTAGGGGGGTACGAGCAGTACTTC
v_gene: TRBV9; d_gene: TRBD2; j_gene: TRBJ2-7; abundance: .; CDR3aa: CASSVRSGSNEQYF; CDR3nt: TGTGCCAGCAGCGTAAGAAGCGGGAGCAACGAGCAGTACTTC
v_gene: TRBV12-3/TRBV12-4; d_gene: .; j_gene: TRBJ1-1; abundance: .; CDR3aa: CASSSAGRTEAFF; CDR3nt: TGTGCCAGCAGTTCCGCAGGGAGGACTGAAGCTTTCTTT
v_gene: TRBV7-6; d_gene: .; j_gene: TRBJ2-3; abundance: few; CDR3aa: CASSSSAGYSTDTQYF; CDR3nt: TGTGCCAGCAGCTCCAGCGCGGGATATAGCACAGATACGCAGTATTTT
v_gene: TRBV15; d_gene: TRBD2; j_gene: TRBJ2-3; abundance: .; CDR3aa: CATSRGLAGSDTQYF; CDR3nt: TGTGCCACCAGCAGAGGACTAGCGGGGTCAGATACGCAGTATTTT
v_gene: TRBV24-1; d_gene: TRBD1; j_gene: TRBJ2-1; abundance: .; CDR3aa: CATSDWDRAHEQFF; CDR3nt: TGTGCCACCAGTGACTGGGACAGGGCCCATGAGCAGTTCTTC
v_gene: TRBV20-1; d_gene: TRBD1; j_gene: TRBJ2-7; abundance: .; CDR3aa: CSARDWLTGGYEQYF; CDR3nt: TGCAGTGCTAGAGATTGGCTAACAGGGGGGTACGAGCAGTACTTC
v_gene: TRBV5-5; d_gene: TRBD1; j_gene: TRBJ2-2; abundance: .; CDR3aa: CASSGWTGGFTGELFF; CDR3nt: TGTGCCAGCAGCGGATGGACAGGGGGATTCACCGGGGAGCTGTTTTTT
v_gene: TRBV4-3; d_gene: TRBD2; j_gene: TRBJ2-1; abundance: few; CDR3aa: CASSPVSGRDYNEQFF; CDR3nt: TGCGCCAGCAGCCCAGTTAGCGGGAGAGATTACAATGAGCAGTTCTTC
v_gene: TRBV5-6; d_gene: .; j_gene: TRBJ2-2; abundance: .; CDR3aa: CASSLWGLTNTGELFF; CDR3nt: TGTGCCAGCAGCTTGTGGGGTCTCACGAACACCGGGGAGCTGTTTTTT
v_gene: TRBV24-1; d_gene: TRBD1; j_gene: TRBJ1-4; abundance: .; CDR3aa: CATGDSAATNEKLFF; CDR3nt: TGTGCCACTGGGGACAGCGCTGCAACTAATGAAAAACTGTTTTTT
v_gene: TRBV7-3; d_gene: .; j_gene: TRBJ2-5; abundance: .; CDR3aa: CASSLTKEGTQYF; CDR3nt: TGTGCCAGCAGCTTAACCAAAGAAGGGACCCAGTACTTC
v_gene: TRBV5-1; d_gene: .; j_gene: TRBJ2-7; abundance: .; CDR3aa: CASSLVGDPEQYF; CDR3nt: TGCGCCAGCAGCTTGGTAGGAGATCCCGAGCAGTACTTC
v_gene: TRBV7-9; d_gene: TRBD2; j_gene: TRBJ2-1; abundance: .; CDR3aa: CASSFETSGVTYNEQFF; CDR3nt: TGTGCCAGCAGCTTCGAGACTAGCGGAGTAACCTACAATGAGCAGTTCTTC
v_gene: TRBV12-3/TRBV12-4; d_gene: TRBD1; j_gene: TRBJ1-5; abundance: .; CDR3aa: CASSLAGQGFQPQHF; CDR3nt: TGTGCCAGCAGTTTAGCCGGACAGGGGTTTCAGCCCCAGCATTTT
v_gene: TRBV7-2; d_gene: TRBD1; j_gene: TRBJ1-1; abundance: .; CDR3aa: CASSLGTSAGGEAFF; CDR3nt: TGTGCCAGCAGCTTAGGGACGAGCGCAGGGGGTGAAGCTTTCTTT
v_gene: TRBV4-1; d_gene: .; j_gene: TRBJ2-7; abundance: .; CDR3aa: CASSQDFRTVSSYEQYF; CDR3nt: TGCGCCAGCAGCCAAGATTTCCGGACAGTTTCCTCCTACGAGCAGTACTTC
v_gene: TRBV5-1; d_gene: TRBD2; j_gene: TRBJ2-1; abundance: few; CDR3aa: CASSLSASGSIEQFF; CDR3nt: TGCGCCAGCAGCTTGTCGGCTAGCGGGAGTATTGAGCAGTTCTTC